This record looks at one T cell receptor (beta chain) sequence and its context. What it recognizes is unknown. This specimen belongs to a study of cytomegalovirus exposure and HLA in healthy donors. General study findings and limits: Most sequenced TCRs were rare (though some public TCRs occurred in many donors). Within the 130 or so validation repertoires, first-cohort TCR clusters tended to co-occur, according to a later analysis. TCR beta chains numbering under 200 were designated cytomegalovirus-associated.

Trimming pared 4 bases from V and 5 bases from J, leaving 12 bases between. The germline V gene has CDR1 LGHNA and CDR2 YNFKEQ. The CDR3 length is 13 residues. Repertoires were generated with immunoSEQ multiplex PCR, while TCRdb's copy carries only in-frame clones and drops some. Altogether 120,000 or so clones are present, 80% to 90% being singletons, with the ten largest covering around 1.1%. The chain employs TRBV4-2 and TRBJ2-7; possible D gene TRBD1, 7 bases. This receptor was obtained from a woman aged 18-35 years in good health and CMV-seronegative. The specimen was PBMCs. The CDR3 sequence: CASSRGGGHEQYF. DNA for the CDR3: TGTGCCAGCAGCCGAGGAGGGGGCCACGAGCAGTACTTC.